This T cell receptor beta chain stems from a study of beta chain features in type 1 diabetes. Overall study results and limits: VDJ junctions from patients with type 1 diabetes contained fewer insertions and more deletions.

CDR3 length: 16 residues. With 6 bases clipped from V and 4 bases from J, the junction kept 7 bases outside the gene matches. CDR1 is SNHLY and CDR2 is FYNNEI in the germline V gene. Every isolated RNA sample was fully reverse transcribed, so sequencing captured expressed TCRB transcripts. The method was immunoSEQ multiplex PCR; TCRdb's version includes in-frame clones alone and lacks a portion of them. The sample shows roughly 310,000 clones, about 10% of them seen only once. CD4+ cells of the naive, central memory, regulatory and stem cell-like memory types were sorted via CD45RO/CCR7/CD25/CD127/CD95/CD27. The sample holds a few counts of this clone. Its specificity is not known.

This receptor was obtained from a woman aged 25 to 39 in good health. The chain couples TRBV2 to TRBJ2-3; 13 nucleotides line up with TRBD2. Sequencing was performed on naive CD4+ T cells from blood. DNA for the CDR3: TGTGCCAGCAGCAGGACTAGCGGGAGTTTCCCAGATACGCAGTATTTT. It specifies CASSRTSGSFPDTQYF.